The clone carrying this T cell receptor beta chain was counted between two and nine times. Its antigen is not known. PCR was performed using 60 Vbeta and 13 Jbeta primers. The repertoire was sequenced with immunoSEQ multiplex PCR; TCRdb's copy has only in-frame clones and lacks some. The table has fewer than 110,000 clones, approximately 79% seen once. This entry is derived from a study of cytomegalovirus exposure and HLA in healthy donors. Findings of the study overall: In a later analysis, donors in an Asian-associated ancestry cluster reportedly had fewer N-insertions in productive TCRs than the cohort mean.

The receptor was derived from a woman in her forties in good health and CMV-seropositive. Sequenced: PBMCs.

The CDR3 reads CACDLTVHEQFF. The CDR3 coding sequence is TGTGCCTGTGACCTGACAGTCCATGAGCAGTTCTTC. The chain is built from TRBV30 and TRBJ2-1, with D perhaps TRBD1 (5 bases). Germline V gene lookup returns CDR1 GTSNPN and CDR2 SVGIG (reference sequence). V dropped 6 bases and J dropped 8 bases, with 14 bases sitting between them. This CDR3 region has 12 residues.